This passage covers 29 T cell receptor beta chains from one sample sequenced in a study of T cells in Graves' hyperthyroidism and ophthalmopathy. RNA transcripts were the template for amplifying TCR beta CDR3 regions. A first-round RT-PCR of the TCR CDR3 used the HTBI primer set. A single record per CDR3 protein comes from TCRdb applying MiXCR to the multiplex PCR reads. In the table there are roughly 420,000 distinct CDR3 sequences, roughly 13% of which are singletons. The material sequenced was blood. The receptor set was obtained from a woman younger than 30 with Graves' hyperthyroidism.

A remark on this clonotype: A much more abundant neighbour one base away suggests this may be a read error. The conserved phenylalanine or tryptophan normally closing the CDR3 is absent here, so this likely arose from a read error. This rearrangement joins TRBV20-1 to TRBJ2-3; 12 bases line up with TRBD2. V lost 6 bases to trimming and J lost 4 bases; unmatched junction nucleotides: 5. This CDR3 region has 14 residues. Germline-derived CDR1 and CDR2 are DFQATT and SNEGSKA (reference sequence). This CDR3 is CSASRLAGADTQYS. CDR3 nucleotides: TGCAGTGCCAGCAGACTAGCGGGAGCAGATACGCAGTATTCT.

The rearrangement uses TRBV5-1 and TRBJ1-1; 7 bases line up with TRBD1. This CDR3 region has 14 residues. In germline, CDR1 is SGHRS, CDR2 YFSETQ. Trimming cost V 1 base and J 6 bases; bases outside gene matches: 6. CDR3 DNA sequence: TGCGCCAGCAGCTTGCGACAGGGAGGCGCTGAAGCTTTCTTT. Its translation: CASSLRQGGAEAFF. Filled out from reference TRBV5-1 and TRBJ1-1, the complete variable domain reads KAGVTQTPRYLIKTRGQQVTLSCSPISGHRSVSWYQQTPGQGLQFLFEYFSETQRNKGNFPGRFSGRQFSNSRSEMNVSTLELGDSALYLCASSLRQGGAEAFFGQGTRLTVV.

This clonotype was recorded many times. This sequence joins TRBV5-1 and TRBJ2-7; TRBD1 might be the D (6 bases). This CDR3 is built from 13 residues. V lost 2 bases to trimming and J lost 4 bases, with 10 bases between them. In germline, CDR1 is SGHRS, CDR2 YFSETQ. Here the CDR3 reads CASSFTDSYEQYF. As DNA, the CDR3 is TGCGCCAGCAGCTTCACGGACAGTTACGAGCAGTACTTC.

About this clonotype: One end of the junction varies from germline; a read error may be responsible. The rearrangement uses TRBV3-1 and TRBJ2-7; TRBD2 aligns across 9 bases. This CDR3 is 14 amino acids long. The germline V gene has CDR1 LGHDT and CDR2 YNNKEL (reference sequence). The CDR3 loop reads CASSQYLAGYGQYF. The CDR3 DNA follows: TGTGCCAGCAGCCAATACCTAGCGGGGTACGGGCAGTACTTC.

This clonotype was found many times. CDR3 bases: TGTGCCAGCAGTGCCCCACACCAGGGGAACTATGGCTACACCTTC. Its translation is CASSAPHQGNYGYTF. This chain connects TRBV6-1 to TRBJ1-2, with D possibly matching TRBD1 (6 bases). Trimming removed 4 bases at V and 2 bases at J, with 14 bases between. Germline CDR1 reads MNHNS; CDR2 reads SASEGT. This CDR3 has 15 amino acids.

There are a few counts of this clonotype. The CDR3 end shows no conserved phenylalanine or tryptophan, and so a read error is likely. V gene TRBV28 combines with J gene TRBJ1-3, with a weak D call TRBD1 (5 bases). Germline V gene lookup returns CDR1 MDHEN and CDR2 SYDVKM. Deletions cut 6 bases from V and 0 bases from J, with 9 bases between. The CDR3 has 14 amino acids. The CDR3 reads CASSRDSSGNTIYL. The CDR3 coding sequence is TGTGCCAGCAGCCGCGACAGCTCTGGAAACACCATATATCTT.

This clonotype was seen a handful of times. J is TRBJ2-1 and V is TRBV5-6; D uncertain. CDR3 size: 15 residues. Trimming took 2 bases from V and 4 from J, leaving 13 bases between them. Germline V gives CDR1 SGHDT, CDR2 YYEEEE. DNA for the CDR3: TGTGCCAGCAGCTTTCGCAGCGCCCATTACAATGAGCAGTTCTTC. Translation: CASSFRSAHYNEQFF. The full variable domain, completed using reference TRBV5-6 and TRBJ2-1, is DAGVTQSPTHLIKTRGQQVTLRCSPKSGHDTVSWYQQALGQGPQFIFQYYEEEERQRGNFPDRFSGHQFPNYSSELNVNALLLGDSALYLCASSFRSAHYNEQFFGPGTRLTVL.

This clonotype was seen many times. The rearrangement joins TRBV28 to TRBJ1-2, with a weak D call TRBD1 (5 bases). The CDR3 covers 15 residues. Germline CDR1 reads MDHEN; CDR2 reads SYDVKM. V lost 6 bases, J lost 4 bases, and 18 bases lay in between. The CDR3 DNA reads as TGTGCCAGCAGGCCACCTTTGGGGGGAGCCTATGGCTACACCTTC. This sequence encodes CASRPPLGGAYGYTF.

This clonotype was detected many times. The V call is TRBV28, the J call TRBJ2-7; 7 bases map to TRBD1. From germline, CDR1 is MDHEN and CDR2 SYDVKM. The CDR3 sequence is 15 residues long. The V gene end was trimmed by 3 bases and the J gene end by 1 base; junction bases not matched to a gene: 6. The CDR3 DNA reads TGTGCCAGCAGTTTTACGGGACAGAGATCCTACGAGCAGTACTTC. Translated, it gives CASSFTGQRSYEQYF.

This clonotype has at least ten counts. The V gene is TRBV12-5, the J gene TRBJ2-1; 11 nucleotides agree with TRBD1. The CDR3 is made up of 16 amino acids. V lost 4 bases, J lost 2 bases, and 4 bases stayed unmatched. Germline values: CDR1 LGHNT, CDR2 FRNRAP. DNA of the CDR3: TGTGCTAGTGGTTCATTGGGACAGGGGGCCTACAATGAGCAGTTCTTC. This translates into CASGSLGQGAYNEQFF.

There are many counts of this clonotype. The gene calls are TRBV2 and TRBJ2-5; D may be TRBD1 (5 bases). The CDR3 has 12 amino acids. V was trimmed by 6 bases and J by 8 bases, leaving 13 bases between them. The germline gives CDR1 SNHLY, CDR2 FYNNEI. CDR3 sequence reads: CASRINQGTQYF. CDR3 coding DNA: TGTGCCAGCAGAATAAACCAGGGCACCCAGTACTTC.

This chain links TRBV20-1 with TRBJ2-1, with 9 bases that match TRBD2. Germline V gene sequence: CDR1 DFQATT, CDR2 SNEGSKA (reference sequence). This CDR3 has 16 residues. V trimming: 1 base; J trimming: 9 bases; junction bases outside the gene matches: 13. CDR3 sequence (DNA): TGCAGTGCTAGAGCCCTGGTGAGCGGGAGGTCCGGTGAGCAGTTCTTC. Its translation: CSARALVSGRSGEQFF.

In regard to this clonotype: The junction differs from germline at one of its ends, possibly a read error. The genes are TRBV19 and TRBJ2-3, with D tentatively TRBD1 (5 bases). The CDR3 length is 15 residues. Germline V gene lookup returns CDR1 LNHDA and CDR2 SQIVND (reference sequence). The CDR3: CASSIAAGNTGTQYF. The CDR3 nucleotides are TGTGCCAGTAGTATAGCCGCCGGAAACACAGGTACGCAGTATTTT.

This clonotype was found many times. The chain joins TRBV18 to TRBJ2-7, with unresolved D. Trimming took off 0 bases at V and 3 bases at J, with 9 bases between the two ends. Germline V gene lookup returns CDR1 KGHSH and CDR2 LQKENI. This CDR3 is built from 14 residues. This chain's CDR3 is CASSPPARNYEQYF. The CDR3 region has the DNA TGTGCCAGCTCACCACCCGCCAGGAACTACGAGCAGTACTTC.

The V and J genes are TRBV20-1 and TRBJ2-2; the match to TRBD2 covers 13 bases. CDR3 length: 14 residues. V shed 3 bases, J shed 8 bases, and the junction held 3 bases outside the gene matches. The germline V gene has CDR1 DFQATT and CDR2 SNEGSKA (reference sequence). The CDR3 loop is CSARGTSGKGELFF. The CDR3 DNA is TGCAGTGCTAGGGGGACTAGCGGGAAGGGGGAGCTGTTTTTT.

In this sample, this clonotype turned up a few times. As DNA, the CDR3 is TGTGCCAGCAGCTTAGTGCAGGGCTACTATGGCTACACCTTC. Residues: CASSLVQGYYGYTF. The chain uses TRBV7-8 and TRBJ1-2; D perhaps matches TRBD1 (5 bases). The germline V and J ends were trimmed by 1 base and 3 bases, with 9 bases remaining between them. CDR1 is SGHVS and CDR2 is FQNEAQ in the germline V gene. The CDR3 totals 14 residues.

The chain combines TRBV20-1 with TRBJ2-4; D is unclear. V lost 3 bases, J lost 0 bases, and 9 bases lay in between. The CDR3 is 14 residues long. CDR1 and CDR2 (germline): DFQATT, SNEGSKA (reference sequence). This CDR3 reads CSASLQLAKNIQYF. The CDR3 coding sequence is TGCAGTGCTAGTTTGCAATTAGCCAAAAACATTCAGTACTTC.

This clonotype was detected ten times or more. The chain joins TRBV11-2 to TRBJ2-7, with 14 bases that match TRBD2. V dropped 5 bases and J dropped 5; count of bases not matched to a gene: 5. The CDR3 totals 15 residues. Germline V gene data show CDR1 as SGHAT and CDR2 as FQNNGV. The CDR3 sequence: CASSPGTSGSHEQYF. In DNA, the CDR3 is TGTGCCAGCAGCCCAGGGACTAGCGGGAGCCACGAGCAGTACTTC. The full variable domain, completed using reference TRBV11-2 and TRBJ2-7, is EAGVAQSPRYKIIEKRQSVAFWCNPISGHATLYWYQQILGQGPKLLIQFQNNGVVDDSQLPKDRFSAERLKGVDSTLKIQPAKLEDSAVYLCASSPGTSGSHEQYFGPGTRLTVT.

Ten or more counts support this clonotype. The V and J genes are TRBV16 and TRBJ2-7, with 9 bases fitting TRBD1. V shed 2 bases and J 7 bases; nucleotides not matched to a gene: 12. Germline V gene lookup returns CDR1 KGHSY and CDR2 FQNENV. The CDR3 extends over 16 amino acids. The CDR3: CASSQVNQQGAREQYF. The DNA of the CDR3 is TGTGCCAGCAGCCAAGTTAACCAACAGGGGGCAAGGGAGCAGTACTTC.

This clonotype was picked up a small number of times. The chain joins TRBV19 to TRBJ1-2, with TRBD1 identical over 9 bases. Germline CDR1 LNHDA, CDR2 SQIVND (reference sequence). Trimming cost V 7 bases and J 7 bases; bases outside gene matches: 13. This CDR3 contains 15 residues. CDR3 in DNA: TGTGCCAGTACCCAATTGACAGGGGGAGGTGGTGGCTACACCTTC. Translated, it gives CASTQLTGGGGGYTF.

This clonotype was counted ten times or more. The V gene is TRBV7-2, the J gene TRBJ2-1; weak D call: TRBD2 (6 bases). The germline gives CDR1 SGHTA, CDR2 FQGNSA. With 0 bases removed from V and 3 bases from J, the gap between germline ends came to 9 bases. The CDR3 has 15 amino acids. The DNA for the CDR3 is TGTGCCAGCAGCTTAGCGGCGGGGAACTACAATGAGCAGTTCTTC. Protein: CASSLAAGNYNEQFF. Full variable domain (outside the CDR3, taken from reference TRBV7-2 and TRBJ2-1): GAGVSQSPSNKVTEKGKDVELRCDPISGHTALYWYRQSLGQGLEFLIYFQGNSAPDKSGLPSDRFSAERTGGSVSTLTIQRTQQEDSAVYLCASSLAAGNYNEQFFGPGTRLTVL.

This clonotype was detected many times. V usage is TRBV5-5 and J usage is TRBJ2-5; D is perhaps TRBD1 (5 bases). This CDR3 region has 15 residues. V was shortened by 0 bases and J by 4 bases, with 13 bases between the two germline ends. The V gene's germline CDR1 is SGHKS and CDR2 YYEKEE (reference sequence). The CDR3 loop reads CASSLGQNLRETQYF. CDR3 sequence (DNA): TGTGCCAGCAGCTTGGGACAGAATCTAAGAGAGACCCAGTACTTC. The full variable domain, its missing parts supplied by reference TRBV5-5 and TRBJ2-5, is DAGVTQSPTHLIKTRGQQVTLRCSPISGHKSVSWYQQVLGQGPQFIFQYYEKEERGRGNFPDRFSARQFPNYSSELNVNALLLGDSALYLCASSLGQNLRETQYFGPGTRLLVL.

The V call is TRBV9, the J call TRBJ1-1; tentatively, D is TRBD1 (5 bases). The V end lost 0 bases, the J end lost 12 bases, and 15 bases lay between the germline ends. This CDR3 contains 13 residues. CDR1 and CDR2 (germline): SGDLS, YYNGEE. The CDR3 sequence: CASSVVLGDVTFF. The CDR3 coding sequence is TGTGCCAGCAGCGTAGTTCTAGGGGACGTTACTTTCTTT.

There are a few counts of this clonotype. J is TRBJ2-3 and V is TRBV20-1, with 9 bases matching TRBD2. Germline V gene lookup returns CDR1 DFQATT and CDR2 SNEGSKA (reference sequence). This CDR3 region has 14 residues. The V and J ends lost 6 bases and 4 bases, in that order; junction bases with no gene match: 8. The DNA for the CDR3 is TGCAGTGCCCCCCGCCTAGCGGGATCAGATACGCAGTATTTT. As protein: CSAPRLAGSDTQYF.

The genes are TRBV5-8 and TRBJ2-1; D is perhaps TRBD2 (6 bases). V was trimmed by 4 bases and J by 0 bases, leaving 17 bases between them. The CDR3 totals 17 residues. Germline loops: CDR1 SGHTS, CDR2 YDEGEE. The CDR3 protein is CASSATPGAYSYNEQFF. The CDR3 DNA is TGTGCCAGCAGCGCAACACCGGGAGCCTACTCCTACAATGAGCAGTTCTTC. The full variable domain, rest sourced from reference TRBV5-8 and TRBJ2-1, is EAGVTQSPTHLIKTRGQQATLRCSPISGHTSVYWYQQALGLGLQFLLWYDEGEERNRGNFPPRFSGRQFPNYSSELNVNALELEDSALYLCASSATPGAYSYNEQFFGPGTRLTVL.

The chain employs TRBV6-2 or TRBV6-3 and TRBJ2-7; D is unclear. V was clipped by 0 bases and J by 3 bases, with 9 bases between them. Germline V lookup: CDR1 MNHEY, CDR2 SVGEGT. CDR3 length: 14 amino acids. This chain's CDR3 is CASSYSRPLYEQYF. The CDR3 DNA sequence: TGTGCCAGCAGTTACTCGAGACCCCTCTACGAGCAGTACTTC.

This clonotype was counted at least ten times. The V gene is TRBV11-2, the J gene TRBJ2-7; 11 positions match TRBD2. Germline CDR1 and CDR2: SGHAT and FQNNGV. Trimming at V came to 5 bases and at J to 0 bases, leaving 9 bases not matched to a gene. The CDR3 runs to 17 residues. The CDR3 DNA sequence: TGTGCCAGCAGCCCCAACCTTGGGACTAGCGGCTCCTACGAGCAGTACTTC. Translation: CASSPNLGTSGSYEQYF.

This clonotype occurred a few times. The rearrangement links TRBV24-1 to TRBJ2-4, with D perhaps assigned TRBD1 or TRBD2 (8 bases each). CDR1 and CDR2 from the germline V gene are KGHDR and SFDVKD. The CDR3 is 19 residues long. V was pared by 3 bases and J by 5 bases, with 25 bases between. CDR3 sequence reads: CATSDPRYRGNGGENIQYF. The CDR3, as DNA: TGTGCCACCAGTGATCCACGGTACAGGGGGAACGGGGGGGAAAACATTCAGTACTTC.

The chain employs TRBV28 and TRBJ2-5; D is possibly TRBD1 (6 bases). Trimming stripped 6 bases from V and 3 bases from J, with 20 bases between. Germline V lookup: CDR1 MDHEN, CDR2 SYDVKM. The CDR3 has 16 amino acids. For the CDR3, the DNA is TGTGCCAGCAGCCGCCGGGACAATCTTGGGGAAGAGACCCAGTACTTC. Its translation is CASSRRDNLGEETQYF.